The rows below give T cell receptor beta chains drawn from one sample of a study of blood T cell repertoires in COVID-19. Only in-frame clones appear in the TCRdb table, and some are missing; sequencing was by immunoSEQ multiplex PCR. The repertoire holds a few hundred thousand clones, with 70% to 90% as singletons. The material sequenced was peripheral blood. The receptor set was obtained from a woman between 45 and 60 years old with acute or convalescent COVID-19. Both conserved end residues are part of each CDR3. Each record gives: D gene, V gene, J gene, clone size, CDR3 protein, CDR3 DNA. The D gene is left open where the match is weak. The size entry is marked missing in some rows and otherwise reads once, few, many or a size class.

>TRBD2|TRBV19|TRBJ2-7|NA
CASSIGLAGGGEQYF
TGTGCCAGTAGTATAGGACTAGCGGGAGGAGGGGAGCAGTACTTC
>NA|TRBV7-2|TRBJ2-7|NA
CASSSRHSYEQYF
TGTGCCAGCAGCTCAAGACACTCCTACGAGCAGTACTTC
>NA|TRBV4-3|TRBJ2-7|NA
CASSRSGLAYEQYF
TGCGCCAGCAGCCGCTCGGGTCTAGCGTACGAGCAGTACTTC
>TRBD2|TRBV5-1|TRBJ2-2|NA
CASRPSGKSTGELFF
TGCGCCAGCAGACCTAGCGGGAAATCCACCGGGGAGCTGTTTTTT
>NA|TRBV12-3/TRBV12-4|TRBJ2-5|once
CASSSDRRETQYF
TGTGCCAGCAGCTCTGACAGGAGAGAGACCCAGTACTTC
>NA|TRBV3-1/TRBV3-2|TRBJ1-1|NA
CASSQKELMNTEAFF
TGTGCCAGCAGCCAAAAGGAGCTCATGAACACTGAAGCTTTCTTT
>NA|TRBV30|TRBJ1-2|NA
CAWNLQGSYGYTF
TGTGCCTGGAATTTACAGGGTAGCTATGGCTACACCTTC
>NA|TRBV19|TRBJ1-6|NA
CASSSGRQENSPLHF
TGTGCCAGTAGTTCGGGCCGACAGGAGAACTCACCCCTCCACTTT
>TRBD1|TRBV5-1|TRBJ1-4|NA
CASSRDRGSGNEKLFF
TGCGCCAGCAGCCGGGACAGGGGAAGCGGGAATGAAAAACTGTTTTTT
>NA|TRBV4-1|TRBJ2-5|NA
CASSQKASTIRETQYF
TGCGCCAGCAGCCAAAAGGCTAGCACCATTCGAGAGACCCAGTACTTC
>TRBD2|TRBV19|TRBJ2-5|NA
CASTETSGGAETQYF
TGTGCCAGTACCGAGACTAGCGGGGGGGCGGAGACCCAGTACTTC
>NA|TRBV7-9|TRBJ2-7|NA
CAIIEGQEQYF
TGTGCAATAATAGAGGGTCAAGAGCAGTACTTC
>NA|TRBV19|TRBJ2-3|once
CASKSAHYTDTQYF
TGTGCCAGTAAGAGCGCGCACTACACAGATACGCAGTATTTT
>TRBD2|TRBV7-2|TRBJ2-1|NA
CASSPLAGGSYNEQFF
TGTGCCAGCAGCCCCCTAGCGGGGGGGTCCTACAATGAGCAGTTCTTC
>NA|TRBV22-1|TRBJ2-5|NA
CPGSAPGGQAQETQYF
TGTCCTGGGAGCGCACCTGGGGGACAGGCCCAAGAGACCCAGTACTTC
>TRBD1|TRBV7-9|TRBJ1-6|once
CASSPSDRGNSPLHF
TGTGCCAGCAGCCCCTCCGACAGGGGCAATTCACCCCTCCACTTT
>TRBD2|TRBV11-3|TRBJ2-7|NA
CASSLFGTSGGSYEQYF
TGTGCCAGCAGCTTATTCGGAACTAGCGGGGGATCCTACGAGCAGTACTTC
>TRBD1|TRBV2|TRBJ1-6|NA
CASKIYRGQGSPLHF
TGTGCCAGCAAGATCTACAGGGGACAGGGCTCACCCCTCCACTTT
>TRBD1|TRBV19|TRBJ1-2|NA
CASSTQGAAFGYTF
TGTGCCAGTAGTACTCAGGGGGCCGCTTTCGGCTACACCTTC
>NA|TRBV3-1/TRBV3-2|TRBJ2-1|NA
CASSLGHANEQFF
TGTGCCAGCAGCCTAGGACACGCCAATGAGCAGTTCTTC
>NA|TRBV29-1|TRBJ2-5|NA
CSVFTGLQETQYF
TGCAGCGTTTTCACAGGGCTCCAAGAGACCCAGTACTTC
>NA|TRBV5-1|TRBJ1-1|NA
CASSLSQGMGTEAFF
TGCGCCAGCAGCTTGAGTCAGGGCATGGGGACTGAAGCTTTCTTT
>NA|TRBV30|TRBJ1-1|few
CAWSREGRTEAFF
TGTGCCTGGAGTCGAGAGGGTCGAACTGAAGCTTTCTTT
>NA|TRBV21-1|TRBJ1-2|NA
CASSRGGGDIYGYTF
TGTGCCAGCAGCCGTGGGGGGGGTGATATCTATGGCTACACCTTC
>NA|TRBV30|TRBJ1-4|once
CAWSRRTLPKLFF
TGTGCCTGGAGTCGGCGGACTTTACCAAAACTGTTTTTT
>NA|TRBV5-4|TRBJ1-6|NA
CASSLAGALHSPLHF
TGTGCCAGCAGCTTGGCAGGGGCCCTCCATTCACCCCTCCACTTT
>TRBD2|TRBV27|TRBJ2-3|NA
CASSLATVGSGGRDTQYF
TGTGCCAGCAGTTTAGCGACAGTCGGGAGCGGGGGGCGCGATACGCAGTATTTT
>TRBD1|TRBV7-9|TRBJ1-1|NA
CASSFGDRNTEAFF
TGTGCCAGCAGCTTTGGGGACAGGAACACTGAAGCTTTCTTT
>NA|TRBV6-6|TRBJ2-7|NA
CASSGRQVSYEQYF
TGTGCCAGCAGTGGCCGACAGGTCTCCTACGAGCAGTACTTC
>NA|TRBV7-9|TRBJ2-5|NA
CASSLPTNLETQYF
TGTGCCAGCAGCCTACCGACTAACTTGGAGACCCAGTACTTC
>NA|TRBV11-3|TRBJ2-1|NA
CASSQGLDSKQFF
TGTGCCAGCAGCCAGGGGCTAGATAGCAAGCAGTTCTTC
>NA|TRBV7-2|TRBJ2-1|NA
CASSLGSLPLYNEQFF
TGTGCCAGCAGCTTAGGGAGTCTCCCCCTTTACAATGAGCAGTTCTTC
>NA|TRBV19|TRBJ1-1|few
CASSMVERSREFF
TGTGCCAGTAGTATGGTGGAGAGGTCGCGGGAGTTCTTT
>TRBD2|TRBV7-3|TRBJ2-1|NA
CASSLQRRAGASNEQFF
TGTGCCAGCAGCCTGCAACGTAGGGCGGGAGCCTCTAATGAGCAGTTCTTC
>TRBD2|TRBV6-5|TRBJ2-1|NA
CASSPAGGPFSEQFF
TGTGCCAGCAGCCCAGCGGGAGGGCCTTTTTCTGAGCAGTTCTTC
>NA|TRBV5-4|TRBJ2-3|once
CASSSRAGSTDTQYF
TGTGCCAGCAGCTCGAGGGCGGGGAGCACAGATACGCAGTATTTT
>NA|TRBV11-3|TRBJ1-1|NA
CASSSQLNTEAFF
TGTGCCAGCAGCTCACAGTTGAACACTGAAGCTTTCTTT
>TRBD2|TRBV27|TRBJ2-1|NA
CASSPTTSGRSLFF
TGTGCCAGCAGCCCTACTACTAGCGGGAGAAGTCTGTTCTTC
>TRBD1|TRBV6-1|TRBJ1-3|NA
CASSEGETGSITIYF
TGTGCCAGCAGTGAAGGGGAGACAGGGTCCATCACCATATATTTT
>TRBD1|TRBV6-5|TRBJ1-5|few
CASSPPDRGQPQHF
TGTGCCAGCAGTCCTCCCGACAGGGGACAGCCCCAGCATTTT
>TRBD1|TRBV29-1|TRBJ2-7|NA
CSVEDPRGRTYEQYF
TGCAGCGTTGAAGATCCGAGGGGGCGGACTTACGAGCAGTACTTC
>TRBD2|TRBV19|TRBJ2-1|NA
CASTWAGGPGEQFF
TGTGCCAGTACTTGGGCGGGAGGGCCTGGTGAGCAGTTCTTC
>NA|TRBV6-4|TRBJ1-3|NA
CASSAQGSGNTIYF
TGTGCCAGCAGCGCCCAGGGGTCCGGAAACACCATATATTTT
>NA|TRBV5-6|TRBJ1-2|NA
CASSLGQTANYGYTF
TGTGCCAGCAGCTTGGGGCAGACAGCTAACTATGGCTACACCTTC
>NA|TRBV19|TRBJ2-7|NA
CASSPDRISSYEQYF
TGTGCCAGTAGTCCAGACAGGATTAGCTCCTACGAGCAGTACTTC
>TRBD1|TRBV30|TRBJ1-3|once
CAWARGRGNTIYF
TGTGCCTGGGCGAGGGGGCGAGGAAACACCATATATTTT
>NA|TRBV28|TRBJ2-2|NA
CASSFYGPNTGELFF
TGTGCCAGCAGTTTTTATGGGCCGAACACCGGGGAGCTGTTTTTT
>TRBD1|TRBV10-1|TRBJ1-4|NA
CASSTGTEEKLFF
TGCGCCAGCAGTACCGGGACAGAAGAAAAACTGTTTTTT
>NA|TRBV5-8|TRBJ1-2|NA
CASSLGQRSNYGYTF
TGTGCCAGCAGCCTAGGACAGAGATCTAACTATGGCTACACCTTC
>NA|TRBV4-2|TRBJ2-3|NA
CASSQFQDTQGADTQYF
TGTGCCAGCAGCCAGTTCCAGGACACGCAAGGGGCAGATACGCAGTATTTT
>NA|TRBV11-3|TRBJ2-2|NA
CASSLNTGELFF
TGTGCCAGCAGCCTTAACACCGGGGAGCTGTTTTTT